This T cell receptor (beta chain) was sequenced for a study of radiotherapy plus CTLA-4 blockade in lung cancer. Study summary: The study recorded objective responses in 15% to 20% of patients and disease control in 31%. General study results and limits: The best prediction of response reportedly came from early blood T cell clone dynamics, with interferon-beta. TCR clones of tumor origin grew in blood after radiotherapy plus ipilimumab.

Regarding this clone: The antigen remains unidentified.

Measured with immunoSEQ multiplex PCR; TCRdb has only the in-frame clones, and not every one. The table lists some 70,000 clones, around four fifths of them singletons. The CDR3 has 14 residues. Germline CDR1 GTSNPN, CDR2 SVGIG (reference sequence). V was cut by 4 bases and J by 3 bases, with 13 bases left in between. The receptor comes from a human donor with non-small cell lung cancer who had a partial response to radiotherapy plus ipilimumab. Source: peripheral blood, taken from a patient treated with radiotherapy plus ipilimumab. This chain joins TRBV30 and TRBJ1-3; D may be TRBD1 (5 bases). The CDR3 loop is CAWKFSGYGNTIYF. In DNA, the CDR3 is TGTGCCTGGAAGTTTTCAGGGTATGGAAACACCATATATTTT.